This T cell receptor (beta chain) was recovered during a study of T cells after yellow fever vaccination. Study results and caveats: Weaker, the secondary response had a peak occurring faster, on day 5 versus 15.

Trimming removed 8 bases at V and 6 bases at J, with 14 bases between. This CDR3 spans 12 amino acids. Germline V gene lookup returns CDR1 MNHEY and CDR2 SVGEGT. Worth noting for this clonotype: Its matching antigen is unknown.

TCRdb analysed the 5' RACE reads with MiXCR anew, one entry per CDR3 protein. This table holds some 500,000 distinct CDR3 sequences, about 14% found once. This receptor was taken from a man under 40 who received the YFV17D yellow fever vaccine. The starting material was PBMCs, obtained on the day of the yellow fever booster vaccination. This sequence joins TRBV6-2 or TRBV6-3 and TRBJ2-7; D is perhaps TRBD1 (6 bases). The CDR3 coding sequence is TGTGCCAGCGGACAGAGGTTCCTCGAGCAGTACTTC. Translation gives CASGQRFLEQYF.